What follows is one TCR beta chain and its context. Antigen: not known. The germline V and J ends were trimmed by 2 bases and 4 bases, with 12 bases remaining between them. There are 15 residues in the CDR3. Germline CDR1 MDHEN, CDR2 SYDVKM. This sample was included in a study of T cell responses to AZD1222 COVID-19 vaccine. Study conclusions and caveats: Targeting of unmutated variant regions was reportedly seen in nearly half of spike-specific TCRs. There were vaccine-associated CD4 TCRs across spike, dominant at 160-218 and 743-854. Clonal diversity may have been underestimated in mostly white British donors.

Repertoires were generated with immunoSEQ multiplex PCR, while TCRdb's copy carries only in-frame clones and drops some. In the table there are approximately 160,000 clones, about 85% of which are singletons. V gene TRBV28 combines with J gene TRBJ1-3; possibly TRBD1 for D (5 bases). This material consisted of peripheral blood, taken on day 0 of AZD1222 vaccination. The sequence came from an adult in good health. CDR3 protein: CASSLRERGGNTIYF. The CDR3 region has the DNA TGTGCCAGCAGTTTACGCGAAAGGGGAGGAAACACCATATATTTT.